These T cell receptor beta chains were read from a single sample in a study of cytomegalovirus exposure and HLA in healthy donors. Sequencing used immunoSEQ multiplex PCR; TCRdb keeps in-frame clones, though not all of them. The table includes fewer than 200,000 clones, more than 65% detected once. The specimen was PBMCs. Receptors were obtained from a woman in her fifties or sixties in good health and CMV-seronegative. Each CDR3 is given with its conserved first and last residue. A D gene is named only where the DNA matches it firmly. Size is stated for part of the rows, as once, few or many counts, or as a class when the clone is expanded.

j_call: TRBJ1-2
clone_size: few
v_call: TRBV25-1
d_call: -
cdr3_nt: TGTGCCAGCAGTACCCTGTCAGACTATGGCTACACCTTC
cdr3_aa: CASSTLSDYGYTF

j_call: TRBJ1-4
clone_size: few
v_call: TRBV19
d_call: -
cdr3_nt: TGTGCCAGTACCTGGACAGCAACTAATGAAAAACTGTTTTTT
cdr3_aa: CASTWTATNEKLFF

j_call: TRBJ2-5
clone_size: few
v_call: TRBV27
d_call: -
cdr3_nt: TGTGCCAGCAGTTTAGCGGGGGAGACCCAGTACTTC
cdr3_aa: CASSLAGETQYF

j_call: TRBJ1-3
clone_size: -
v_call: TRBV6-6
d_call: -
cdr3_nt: TGTGCCAGCAGTCCGGGGGGGTCTGGAAACACCATATATTTT
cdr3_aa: CASSPGGSGNTIYF

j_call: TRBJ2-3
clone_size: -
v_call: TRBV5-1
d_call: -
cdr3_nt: TGCGCCAGCAGCTTGGACGCCAGGAGCACAGATACGCAGTATTTT
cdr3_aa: CASSLDARSTDTQYF

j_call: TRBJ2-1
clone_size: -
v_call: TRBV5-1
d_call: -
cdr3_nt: TGCGCCAGCAGCCTGGTAGAGAAGCACAATGAGCAGTTCTTC
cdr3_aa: CASSLVEKHNEQFF

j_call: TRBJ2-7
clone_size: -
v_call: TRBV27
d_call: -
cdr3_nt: TGTGCCAGCACCCGTTCCGTTAACGAGCAGTACTTC
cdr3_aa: CASTRSVNEQYF

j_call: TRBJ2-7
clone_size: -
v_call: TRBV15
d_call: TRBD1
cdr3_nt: TGTGCCACCAGCAGAGATAAACAGGGGTCGGAGCAGTACTTC
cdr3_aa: CATSRDKQGSEQYF

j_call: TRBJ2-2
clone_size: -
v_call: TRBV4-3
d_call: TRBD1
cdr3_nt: TGCGCCAGCAGCCTGGACAGGGGGCTGACCGGGGAGCTGTTTTTT
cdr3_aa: CASSLDRGLTGELFF

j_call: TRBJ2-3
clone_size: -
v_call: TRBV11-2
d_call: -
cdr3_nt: TGTGCCAGCAGCAGAACGGGGGCAGATACGCAGTATTTT
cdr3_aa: CASSRTGADTQYF

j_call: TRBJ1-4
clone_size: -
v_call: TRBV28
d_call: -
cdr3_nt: TGTGCCAGCAGTTTGGGGTTGGGCCGGGGTGAAAAACTGTTTTTT
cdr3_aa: CASSLGLGRGEKLFF

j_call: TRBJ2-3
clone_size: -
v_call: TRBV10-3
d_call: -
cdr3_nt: TGTGCCATCAGTGGACAAGACACAGATACGCAGTATTTT
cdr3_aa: CAISGQDTDTQYF

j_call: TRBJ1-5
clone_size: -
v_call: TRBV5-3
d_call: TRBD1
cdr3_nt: TGTGCCAGAAGCTTCCGGGACAGGGGACAGCCCCAGCATTTT
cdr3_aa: CARSFRDRGQPQHF

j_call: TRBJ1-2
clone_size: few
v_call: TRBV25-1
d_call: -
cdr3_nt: TGTGCCAGCAGTCGAGCGGGGTTATCGTCCCAAATCGGCTACACCTTC
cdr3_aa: CASSRAGLSSQIGYTF

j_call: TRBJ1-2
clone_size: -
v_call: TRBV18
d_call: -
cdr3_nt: TGTGCCAGCTCAGCCGGGACAAGCTATGGCTACACCTTC
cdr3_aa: CASSAGTSYGYTF

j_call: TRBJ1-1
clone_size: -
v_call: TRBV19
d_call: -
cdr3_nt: TGTGCCAGTACTCCTTCTCGGAGGGGCGTCACTGAAGCTTTCTTT
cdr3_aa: CASTPSRRGVTEAFF

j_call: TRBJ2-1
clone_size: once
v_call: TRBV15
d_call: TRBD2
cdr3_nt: TGTGCCACCAGAGAAACTAGCGGACGCTACAATGAGCAGTTCTTC
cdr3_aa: CATRETSGRYNEQFF

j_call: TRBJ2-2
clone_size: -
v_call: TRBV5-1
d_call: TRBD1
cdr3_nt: TGCGCCAGCAGCTTGGCCGGGACAGGGGCCACCGGGGAGCTGTTTTTT
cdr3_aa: CASSLAGTGATGELFF